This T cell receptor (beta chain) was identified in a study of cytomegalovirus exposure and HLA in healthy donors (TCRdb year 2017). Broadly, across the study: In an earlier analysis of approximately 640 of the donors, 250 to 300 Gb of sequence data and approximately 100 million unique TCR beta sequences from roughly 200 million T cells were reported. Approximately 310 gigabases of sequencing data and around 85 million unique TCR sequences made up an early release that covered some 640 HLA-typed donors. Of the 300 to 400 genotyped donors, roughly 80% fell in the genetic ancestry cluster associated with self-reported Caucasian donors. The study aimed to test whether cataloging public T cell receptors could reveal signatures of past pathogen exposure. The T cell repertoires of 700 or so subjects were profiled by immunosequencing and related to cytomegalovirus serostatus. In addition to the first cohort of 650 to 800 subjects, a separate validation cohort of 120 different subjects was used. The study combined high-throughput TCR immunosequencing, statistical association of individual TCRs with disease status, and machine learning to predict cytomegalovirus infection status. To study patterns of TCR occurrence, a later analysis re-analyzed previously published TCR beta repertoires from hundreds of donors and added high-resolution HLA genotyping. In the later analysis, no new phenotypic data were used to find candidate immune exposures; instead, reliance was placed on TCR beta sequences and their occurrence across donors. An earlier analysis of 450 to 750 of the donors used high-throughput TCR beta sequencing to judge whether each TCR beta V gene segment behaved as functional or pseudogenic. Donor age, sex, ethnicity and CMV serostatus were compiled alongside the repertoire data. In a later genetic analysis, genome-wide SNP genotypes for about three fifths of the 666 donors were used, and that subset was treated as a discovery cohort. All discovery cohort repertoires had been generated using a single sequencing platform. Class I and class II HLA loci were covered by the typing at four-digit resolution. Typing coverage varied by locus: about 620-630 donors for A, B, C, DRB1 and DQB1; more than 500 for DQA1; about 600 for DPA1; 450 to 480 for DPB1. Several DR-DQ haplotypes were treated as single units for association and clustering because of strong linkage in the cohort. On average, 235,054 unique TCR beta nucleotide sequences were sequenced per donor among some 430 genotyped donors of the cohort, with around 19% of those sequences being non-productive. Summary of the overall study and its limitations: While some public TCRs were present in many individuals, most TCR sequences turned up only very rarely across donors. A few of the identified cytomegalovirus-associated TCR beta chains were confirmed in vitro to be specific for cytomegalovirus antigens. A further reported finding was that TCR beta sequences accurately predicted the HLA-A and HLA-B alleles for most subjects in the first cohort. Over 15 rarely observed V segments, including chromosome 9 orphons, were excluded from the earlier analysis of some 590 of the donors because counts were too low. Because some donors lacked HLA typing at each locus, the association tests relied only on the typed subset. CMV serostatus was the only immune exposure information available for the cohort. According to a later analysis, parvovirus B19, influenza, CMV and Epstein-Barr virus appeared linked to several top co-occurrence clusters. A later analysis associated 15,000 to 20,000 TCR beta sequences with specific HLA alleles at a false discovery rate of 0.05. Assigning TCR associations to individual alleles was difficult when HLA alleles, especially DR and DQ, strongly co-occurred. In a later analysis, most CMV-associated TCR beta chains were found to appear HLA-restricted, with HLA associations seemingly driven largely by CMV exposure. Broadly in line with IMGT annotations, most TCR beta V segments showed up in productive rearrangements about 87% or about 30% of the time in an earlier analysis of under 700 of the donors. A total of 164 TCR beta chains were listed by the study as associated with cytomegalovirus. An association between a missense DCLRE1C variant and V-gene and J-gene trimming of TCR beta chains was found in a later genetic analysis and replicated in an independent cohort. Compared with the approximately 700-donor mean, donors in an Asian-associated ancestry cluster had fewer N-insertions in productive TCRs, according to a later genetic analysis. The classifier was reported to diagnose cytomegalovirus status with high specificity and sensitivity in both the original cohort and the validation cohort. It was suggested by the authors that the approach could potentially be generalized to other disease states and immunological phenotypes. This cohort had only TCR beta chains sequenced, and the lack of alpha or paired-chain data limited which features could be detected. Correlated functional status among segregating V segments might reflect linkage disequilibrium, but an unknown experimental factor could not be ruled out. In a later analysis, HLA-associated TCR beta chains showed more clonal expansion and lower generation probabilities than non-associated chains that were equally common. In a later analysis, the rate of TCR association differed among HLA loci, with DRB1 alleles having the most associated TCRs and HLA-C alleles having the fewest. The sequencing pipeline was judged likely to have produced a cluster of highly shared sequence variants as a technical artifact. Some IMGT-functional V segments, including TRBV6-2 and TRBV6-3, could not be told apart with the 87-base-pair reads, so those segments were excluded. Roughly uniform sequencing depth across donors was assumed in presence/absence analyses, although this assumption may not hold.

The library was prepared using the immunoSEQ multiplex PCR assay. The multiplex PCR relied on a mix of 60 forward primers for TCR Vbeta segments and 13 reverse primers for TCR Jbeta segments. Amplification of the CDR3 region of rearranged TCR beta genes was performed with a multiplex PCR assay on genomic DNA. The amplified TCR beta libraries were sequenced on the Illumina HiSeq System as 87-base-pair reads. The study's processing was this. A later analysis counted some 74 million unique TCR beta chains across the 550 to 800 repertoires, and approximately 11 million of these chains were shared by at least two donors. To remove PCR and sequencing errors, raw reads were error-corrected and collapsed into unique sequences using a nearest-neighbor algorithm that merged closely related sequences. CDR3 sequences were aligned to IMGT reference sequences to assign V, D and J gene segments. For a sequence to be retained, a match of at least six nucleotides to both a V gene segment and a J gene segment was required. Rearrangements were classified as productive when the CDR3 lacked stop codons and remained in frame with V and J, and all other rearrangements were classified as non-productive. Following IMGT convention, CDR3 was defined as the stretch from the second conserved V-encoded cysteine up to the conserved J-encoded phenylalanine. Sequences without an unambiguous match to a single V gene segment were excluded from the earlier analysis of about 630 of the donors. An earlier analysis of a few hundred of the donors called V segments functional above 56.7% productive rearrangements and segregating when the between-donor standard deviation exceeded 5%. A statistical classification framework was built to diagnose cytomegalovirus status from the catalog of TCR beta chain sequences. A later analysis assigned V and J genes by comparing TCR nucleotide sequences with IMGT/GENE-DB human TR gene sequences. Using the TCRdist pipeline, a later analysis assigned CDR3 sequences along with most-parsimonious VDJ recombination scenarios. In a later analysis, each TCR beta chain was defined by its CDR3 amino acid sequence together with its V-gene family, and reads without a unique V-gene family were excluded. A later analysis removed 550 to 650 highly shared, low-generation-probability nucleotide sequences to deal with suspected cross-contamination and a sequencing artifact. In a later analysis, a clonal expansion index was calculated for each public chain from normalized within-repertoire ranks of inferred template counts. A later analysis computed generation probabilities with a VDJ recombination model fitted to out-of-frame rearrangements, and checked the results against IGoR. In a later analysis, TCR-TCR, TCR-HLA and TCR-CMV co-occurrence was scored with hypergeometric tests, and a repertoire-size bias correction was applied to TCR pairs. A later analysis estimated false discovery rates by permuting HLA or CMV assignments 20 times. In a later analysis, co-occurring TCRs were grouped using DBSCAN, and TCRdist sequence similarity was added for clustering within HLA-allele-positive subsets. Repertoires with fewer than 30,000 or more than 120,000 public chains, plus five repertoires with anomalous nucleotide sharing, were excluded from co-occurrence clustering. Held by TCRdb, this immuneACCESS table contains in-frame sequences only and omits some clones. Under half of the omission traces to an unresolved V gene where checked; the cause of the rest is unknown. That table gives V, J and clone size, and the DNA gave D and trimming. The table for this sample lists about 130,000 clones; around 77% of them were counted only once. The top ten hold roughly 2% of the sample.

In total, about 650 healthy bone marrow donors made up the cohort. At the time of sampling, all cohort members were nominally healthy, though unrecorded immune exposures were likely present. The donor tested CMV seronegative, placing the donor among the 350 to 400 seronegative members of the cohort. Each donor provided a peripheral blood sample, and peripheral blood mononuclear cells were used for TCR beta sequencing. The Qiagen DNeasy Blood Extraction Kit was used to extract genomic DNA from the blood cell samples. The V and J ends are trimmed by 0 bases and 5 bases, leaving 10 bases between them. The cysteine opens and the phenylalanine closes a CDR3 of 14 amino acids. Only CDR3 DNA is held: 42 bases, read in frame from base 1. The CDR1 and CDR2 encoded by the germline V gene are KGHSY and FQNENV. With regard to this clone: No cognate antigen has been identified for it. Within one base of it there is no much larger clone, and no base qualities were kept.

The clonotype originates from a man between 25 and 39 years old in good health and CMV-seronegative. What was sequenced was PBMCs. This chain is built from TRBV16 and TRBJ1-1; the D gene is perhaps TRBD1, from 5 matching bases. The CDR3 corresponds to CASSQSGARTEAFF. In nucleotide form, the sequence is TGTGCCAGCAGCCAATCAGGGGCGAGGACTGAAGCTTTCTTT.